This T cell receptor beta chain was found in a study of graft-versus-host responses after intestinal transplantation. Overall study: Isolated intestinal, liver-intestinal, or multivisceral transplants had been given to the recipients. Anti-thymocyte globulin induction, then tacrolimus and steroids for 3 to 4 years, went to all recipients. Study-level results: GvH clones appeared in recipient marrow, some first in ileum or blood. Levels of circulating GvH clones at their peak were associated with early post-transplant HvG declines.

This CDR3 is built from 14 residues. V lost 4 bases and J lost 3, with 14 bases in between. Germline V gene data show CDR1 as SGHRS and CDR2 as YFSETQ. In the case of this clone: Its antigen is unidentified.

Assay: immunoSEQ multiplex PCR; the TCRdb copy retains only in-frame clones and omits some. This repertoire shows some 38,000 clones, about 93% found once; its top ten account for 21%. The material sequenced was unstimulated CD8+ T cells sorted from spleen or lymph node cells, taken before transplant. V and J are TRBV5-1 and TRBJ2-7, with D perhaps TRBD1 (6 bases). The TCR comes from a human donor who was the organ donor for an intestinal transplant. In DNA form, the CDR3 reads TGCGCCAGCAGCCTCTCGACAGGATACTACGAGCAGTACTTC. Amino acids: CASSLSTGYYEQYF.